This TCR beta chain comes out of a study of shared clonotypes between healthy human individuals. Germline CDR1 is SGDLS and CDR2 is YYNGEE. CDR3 length: 15 residues. V dropped 0 bases and J dropped 4; count of bases not matched to a gene: 6. Clones were sequenced by immunoSEQ multiplex PCR, and TCRdb holds only the in-frame ones, with some missing. The sample comprises 1,500,000 or so clones, approximately 98.5% of which are singletons, and over 0.3% rests with the top ten. This chain uses TRBV9 with TRBJ2-5; 7 bases fit TRBD1. The clonotype was recovered from a man aged 30 to 45 in good health. The specimen was naive CD4+ T cells sorted from blood. This sample's subset: CD45RA+ positively selected. The CDR3 region is CASSVGRKGAETQYF. The CDR3 bases are TGTGCCAGCAGCGTAGGCAGAAAGGGGGCAGAGACCCAGTACTTC. Supplemented by reference TRBV9 and TRBJ2-5, the full variable domain reads DSGVTQTPKHLITATGQRVTLRCSPRSGDLSVYWYQQSLDQGLQFLIQYYNGEERAKGNILERFSAQQFPDLHSELNLSSLELGDSALYFCASSVGRKGAETQYFGPGTRLLVL.